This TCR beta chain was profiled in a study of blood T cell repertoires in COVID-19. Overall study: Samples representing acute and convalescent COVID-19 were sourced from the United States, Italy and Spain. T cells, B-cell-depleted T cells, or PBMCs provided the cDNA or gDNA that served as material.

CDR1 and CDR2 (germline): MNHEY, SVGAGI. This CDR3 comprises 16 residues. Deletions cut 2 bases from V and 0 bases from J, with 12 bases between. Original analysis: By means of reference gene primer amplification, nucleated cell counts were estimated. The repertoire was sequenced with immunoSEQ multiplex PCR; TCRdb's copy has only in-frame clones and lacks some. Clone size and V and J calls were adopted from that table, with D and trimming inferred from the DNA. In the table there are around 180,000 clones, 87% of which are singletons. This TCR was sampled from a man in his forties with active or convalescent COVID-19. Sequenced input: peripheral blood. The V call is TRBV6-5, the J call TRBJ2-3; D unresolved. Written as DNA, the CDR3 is TGTGCCAGCAGTTACAGTACAGTTACTAGCACAGATACGCAGTATTTT. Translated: CASSYSTVTSTDTQYF.